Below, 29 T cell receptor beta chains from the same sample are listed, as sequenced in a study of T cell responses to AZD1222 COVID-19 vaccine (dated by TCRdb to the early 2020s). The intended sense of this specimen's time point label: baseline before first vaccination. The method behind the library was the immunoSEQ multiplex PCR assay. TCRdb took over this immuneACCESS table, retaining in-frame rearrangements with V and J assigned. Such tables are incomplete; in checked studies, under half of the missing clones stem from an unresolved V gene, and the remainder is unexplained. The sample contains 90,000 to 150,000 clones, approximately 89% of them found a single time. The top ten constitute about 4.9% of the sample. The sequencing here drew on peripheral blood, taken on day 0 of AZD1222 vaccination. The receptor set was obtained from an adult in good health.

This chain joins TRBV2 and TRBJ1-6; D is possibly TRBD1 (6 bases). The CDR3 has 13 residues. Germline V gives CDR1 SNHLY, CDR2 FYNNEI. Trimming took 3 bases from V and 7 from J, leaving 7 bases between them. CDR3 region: CASSDGGNSPLHF. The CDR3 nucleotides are TGTGCCAGCAGTGACGGGGGCAATTCACCCCTCCACTTT.

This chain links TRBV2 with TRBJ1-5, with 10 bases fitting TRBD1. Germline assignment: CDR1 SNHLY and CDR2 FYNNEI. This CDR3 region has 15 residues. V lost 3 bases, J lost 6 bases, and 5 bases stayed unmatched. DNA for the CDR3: TGTGCCAGCAGTGACCCGACAGGGGGCCCTCAGCCCCAGCATTTT. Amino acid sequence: CASSDPTGGPQPQHF.

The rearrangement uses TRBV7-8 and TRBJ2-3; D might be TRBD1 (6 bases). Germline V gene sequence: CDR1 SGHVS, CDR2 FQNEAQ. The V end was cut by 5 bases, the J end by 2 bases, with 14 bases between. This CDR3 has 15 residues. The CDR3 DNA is TGTGCCAGCAGCCAGGGACACGGAGACACAGATACGCAGTATTTT. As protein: CASSQGHGDTDTQYF.

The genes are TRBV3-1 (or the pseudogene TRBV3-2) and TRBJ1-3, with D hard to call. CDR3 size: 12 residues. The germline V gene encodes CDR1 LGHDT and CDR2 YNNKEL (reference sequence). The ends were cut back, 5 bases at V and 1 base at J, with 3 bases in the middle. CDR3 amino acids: CASSVSGNTIYF. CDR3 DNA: TGTGCCAGCAGCGTGTCTGGAAACACCATATATTTT.

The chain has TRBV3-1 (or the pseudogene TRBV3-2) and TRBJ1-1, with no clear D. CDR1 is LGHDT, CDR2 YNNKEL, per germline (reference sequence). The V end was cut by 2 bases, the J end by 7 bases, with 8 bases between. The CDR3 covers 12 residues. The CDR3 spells CASSQLRSEAFF. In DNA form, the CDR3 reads TGTGCCAGCAGCCAACTGAGAAGTGAAGCTTTCTTT.

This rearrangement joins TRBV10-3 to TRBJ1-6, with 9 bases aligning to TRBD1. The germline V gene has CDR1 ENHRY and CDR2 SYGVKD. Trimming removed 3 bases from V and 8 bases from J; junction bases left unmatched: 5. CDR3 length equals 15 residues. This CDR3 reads CAISDWDREDSPLHF. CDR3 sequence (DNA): TGTGCCATCAGTGATTGGGACAGGGAGGATTCACCCCTCCACTTT.

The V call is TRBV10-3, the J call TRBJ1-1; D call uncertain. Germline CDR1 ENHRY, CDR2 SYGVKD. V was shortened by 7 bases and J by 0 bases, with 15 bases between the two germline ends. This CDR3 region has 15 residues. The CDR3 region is CAINPDPLLNTEAFF. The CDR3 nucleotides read TGTGCCATCAACCCAGATCCTCTCTTGAACACTGAAGCTTTCTTT.

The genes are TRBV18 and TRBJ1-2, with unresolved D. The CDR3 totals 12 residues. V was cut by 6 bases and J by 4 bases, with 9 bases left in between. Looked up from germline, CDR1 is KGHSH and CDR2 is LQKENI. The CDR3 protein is CASSPDLYGYTF. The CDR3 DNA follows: TGTGCCAGCTCCCCGGACCTCTATGGCTACACCTTC.

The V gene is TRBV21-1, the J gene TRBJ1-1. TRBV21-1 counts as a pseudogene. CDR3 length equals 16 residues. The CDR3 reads CASSKDSGFKNTEAFF. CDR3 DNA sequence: TGTGCCAGCAGCAAAGACTCGGGATTCAAGAACACTGAAGCTTTCTTT.

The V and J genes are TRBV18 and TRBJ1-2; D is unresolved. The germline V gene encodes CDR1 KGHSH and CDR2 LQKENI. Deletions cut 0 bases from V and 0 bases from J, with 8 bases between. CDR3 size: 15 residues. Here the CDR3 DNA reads TGTGCCAGCTCACCACCCCAGGAGTCTAACTATGGCTACACCTTC. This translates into CASSPPQESNYGYTF. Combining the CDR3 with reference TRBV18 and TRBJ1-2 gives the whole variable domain NAGVMQNPRHLVRRRGQEARLRCSPMKGHSHVYWYRQLPEEGLKFMVYLQKENIIDESGMPKERFSAEFPKEGPSILRIQQVVRGDSAAYFCASSPPQESNYGYTFGSGTRLTVV.

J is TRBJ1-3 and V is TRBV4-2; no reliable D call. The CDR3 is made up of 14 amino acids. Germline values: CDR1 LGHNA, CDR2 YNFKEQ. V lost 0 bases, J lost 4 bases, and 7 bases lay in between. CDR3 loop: CASSQDYQGNTIYF. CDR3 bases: TGTGCCAGCAGCCAAGACTATCAGGGAAACACCATATATTTT.

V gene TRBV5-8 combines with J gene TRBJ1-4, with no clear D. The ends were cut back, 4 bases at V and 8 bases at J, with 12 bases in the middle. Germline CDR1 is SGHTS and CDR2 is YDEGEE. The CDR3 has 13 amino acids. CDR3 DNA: TGTGCCAGCAGCAAGGGATTCGCGGAAAAACTGTTTTTT. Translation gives CASSKGFAEKLFF.

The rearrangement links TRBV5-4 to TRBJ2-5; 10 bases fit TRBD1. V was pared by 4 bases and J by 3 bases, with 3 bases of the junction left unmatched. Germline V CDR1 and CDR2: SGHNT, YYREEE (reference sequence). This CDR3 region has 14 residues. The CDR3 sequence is CASSRQGAEETQYF. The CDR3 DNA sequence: TGTGCCAGCAGCCGACAGGGGGCAGAAGAGACCCAGTACTTC.

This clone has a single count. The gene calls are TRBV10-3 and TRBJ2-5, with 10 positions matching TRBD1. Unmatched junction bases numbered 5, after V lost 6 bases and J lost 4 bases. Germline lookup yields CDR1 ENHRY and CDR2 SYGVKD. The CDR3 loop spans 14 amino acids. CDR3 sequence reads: CAIRETGGAETQYF. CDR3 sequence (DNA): TGTGCCATCAGAGAGACAGGGGGCGCAGAGACCCAGTACTTC.

For the CDR3, the DNA is TGCGCCAGCAGCGAGACTAGCGGGGGGATCTCCTACGAGCAGTACTTC. This codes for CASSETSGGISYEQYF. The chain carries TRBV5-1 and TRBJ2-7; 13 positions agree with TRBD2. CDR3 length equals 16 residues. V lost 4 bases to trimming and J lost 0 bases; unmatched junction nucleotides: 4. Germline V gene sequence: CDR1 SGHRS, CDR2 YFSETQ.

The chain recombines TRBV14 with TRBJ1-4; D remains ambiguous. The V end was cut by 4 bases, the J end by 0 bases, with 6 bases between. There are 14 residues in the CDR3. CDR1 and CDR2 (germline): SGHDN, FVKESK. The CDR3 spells CASSPTTTNEKLFF. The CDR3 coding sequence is TGTGCCAGCAGCCCGACAACAACTAATGAAAAACTGTTTTTT. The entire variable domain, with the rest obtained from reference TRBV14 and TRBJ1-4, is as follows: EAGVTQFPSHSVIEKGQTVTLRCDPISGHDNLYWYRRVMGKEIKFLLHFVKESKQDESGMPNNRFLAERTGGTYSTLKVQPAELEDSGVYFCASSPTTTNEKLFFGSGTQLSVL.

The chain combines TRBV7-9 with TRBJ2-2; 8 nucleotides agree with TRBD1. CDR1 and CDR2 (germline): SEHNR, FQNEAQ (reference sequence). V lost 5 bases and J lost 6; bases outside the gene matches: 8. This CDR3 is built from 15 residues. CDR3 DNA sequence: TGTGCCAGCAGCCCTGGACAGGGAGCCCCCGGGGAGCTGTTTTTT. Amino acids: CASSPGQGAPGELFF.

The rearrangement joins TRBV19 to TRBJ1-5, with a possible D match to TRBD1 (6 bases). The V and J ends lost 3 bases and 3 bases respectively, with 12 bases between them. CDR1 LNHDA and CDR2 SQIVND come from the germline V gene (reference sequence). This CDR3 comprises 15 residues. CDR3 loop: CASSIDGQNNQPQHF. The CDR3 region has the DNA TGTGCCAGTAGTATCGACGGACAGAACAATCAGCCCCAGCATTTT.

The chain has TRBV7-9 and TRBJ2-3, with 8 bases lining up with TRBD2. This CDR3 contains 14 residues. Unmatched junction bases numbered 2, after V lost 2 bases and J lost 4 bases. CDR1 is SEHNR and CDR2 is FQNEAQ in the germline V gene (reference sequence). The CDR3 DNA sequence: TGTGCCAGCAGCTTAACTAGCGGTCCAGATACGCAGTATTTT. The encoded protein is CASSLTSGPDTQYF.

DNA for the CDR3: TGTGCCAGCAGCTTCGGGACTAGCGGTCAAGAGACCCAGTACTTC. This translates into CASSFGTSGQETQYF. The chain joins TRBV5-4 to TRBJ2-5, with TRBD2 identical over 11 bases. This CDR3 comprises 15 residues. Trimming cost V 2 bases and J 2 bases; bases outside gene matches: 2. Germline V gene data show CDR1 as SGHNT and CDR2 as YYREEE (reference sequence).

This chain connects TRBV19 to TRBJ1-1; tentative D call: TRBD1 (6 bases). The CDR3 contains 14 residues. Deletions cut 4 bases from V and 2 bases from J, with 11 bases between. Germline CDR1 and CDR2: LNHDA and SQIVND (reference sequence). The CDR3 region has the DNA TGTGCCAGTAGTAAGGCGACAGGCAACACTGAAGCTTTCTTT. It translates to CASSKATGNTEAFF.

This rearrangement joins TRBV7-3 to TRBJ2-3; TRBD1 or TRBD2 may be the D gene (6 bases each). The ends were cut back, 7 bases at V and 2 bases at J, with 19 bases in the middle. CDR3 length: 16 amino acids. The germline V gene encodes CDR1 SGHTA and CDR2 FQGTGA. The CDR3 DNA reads TGTGCCAGCAATAATGGTCCGGGGGCTGACACAGATACGCAGTATTTT. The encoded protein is CASNNGPGADTDTQYF.

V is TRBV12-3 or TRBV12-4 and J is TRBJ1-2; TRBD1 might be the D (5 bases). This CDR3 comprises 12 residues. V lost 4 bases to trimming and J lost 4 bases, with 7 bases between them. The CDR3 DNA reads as TGTGCCAGCAGTTCCGACAGCTATGGCTACACCTTC. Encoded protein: CASSSDSYGYTF.

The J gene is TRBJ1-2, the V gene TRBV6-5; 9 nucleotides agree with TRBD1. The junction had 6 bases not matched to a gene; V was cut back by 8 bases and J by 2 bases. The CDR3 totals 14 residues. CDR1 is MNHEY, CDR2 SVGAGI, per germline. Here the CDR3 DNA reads TGTGCCAGCCAGGAACAGGGGGCCAACTATGGCTACACCTTC. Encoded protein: CASQEQGANYGYTF.

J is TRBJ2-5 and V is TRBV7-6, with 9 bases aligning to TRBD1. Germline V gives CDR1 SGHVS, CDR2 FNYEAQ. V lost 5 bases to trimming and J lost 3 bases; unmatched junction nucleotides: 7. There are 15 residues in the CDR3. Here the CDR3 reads CASSVRQGGKETQYF. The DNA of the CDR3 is TGTGCCAGCAGCGTTAGACAGGGGGGCAAAGAGACCCAGTACTTC.

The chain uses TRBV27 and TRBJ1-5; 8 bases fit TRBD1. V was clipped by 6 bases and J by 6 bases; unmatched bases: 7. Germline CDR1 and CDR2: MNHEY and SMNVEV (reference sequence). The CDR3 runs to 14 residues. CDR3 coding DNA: TGTGCCAGCAGAGCGCAGGGGGCGGGTCAGCCCCAGCATTTT. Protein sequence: CASRAQGAGQPQHF.

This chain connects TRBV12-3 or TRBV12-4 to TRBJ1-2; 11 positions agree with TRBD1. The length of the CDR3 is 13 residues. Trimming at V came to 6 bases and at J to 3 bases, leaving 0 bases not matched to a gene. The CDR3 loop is CASRGQGDYGYTF. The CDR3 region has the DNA TGTGCCAGCAGGGGACAGGGGGACTATGGCTACACCTTC.

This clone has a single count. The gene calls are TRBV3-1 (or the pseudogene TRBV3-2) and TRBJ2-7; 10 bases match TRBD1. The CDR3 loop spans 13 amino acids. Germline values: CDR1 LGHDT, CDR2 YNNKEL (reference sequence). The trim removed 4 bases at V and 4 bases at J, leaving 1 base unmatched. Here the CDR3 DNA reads TGTGCCAGCAGCCGGGACAGGGGTTACGAGCAGTACTTC. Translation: CASSRDRGYEQYF.

DNA for the CDR3: TGTGCCACCAAGGTGGGAGGGACAGGGGGTTCAAAACTGTTTTTT. Its translation: CATKVGGTGGSKLFF. This sequence joins TRBV15 and TRBJ1-4; TRBD1 agrees at 11 bases. This CDR3 is 15 amino acids long. The V gene's germline CDR1 is LNHNV and CDR2 YYDKDF (reference sequence). V was clipped by 7 bases and J by 10 bases; unmatched bases: 11.